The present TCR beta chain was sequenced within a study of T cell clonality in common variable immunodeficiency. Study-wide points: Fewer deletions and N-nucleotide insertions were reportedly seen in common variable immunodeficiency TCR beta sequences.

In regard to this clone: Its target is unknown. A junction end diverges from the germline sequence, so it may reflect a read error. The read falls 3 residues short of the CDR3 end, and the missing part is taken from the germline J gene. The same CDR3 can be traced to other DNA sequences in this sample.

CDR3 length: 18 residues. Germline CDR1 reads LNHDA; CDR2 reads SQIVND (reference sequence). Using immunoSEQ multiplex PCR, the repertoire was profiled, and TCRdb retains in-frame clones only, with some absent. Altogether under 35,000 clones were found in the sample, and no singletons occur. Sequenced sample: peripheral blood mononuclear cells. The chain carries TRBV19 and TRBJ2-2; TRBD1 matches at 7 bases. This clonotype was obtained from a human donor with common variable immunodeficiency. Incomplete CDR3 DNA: TGTGCCAGTAGTTCATTAAGAGGGGGCGGCGCCAACACCGGAGAG. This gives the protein CASSSLRGGGANTGE. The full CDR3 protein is CASSSLRGGGANTGELFF.